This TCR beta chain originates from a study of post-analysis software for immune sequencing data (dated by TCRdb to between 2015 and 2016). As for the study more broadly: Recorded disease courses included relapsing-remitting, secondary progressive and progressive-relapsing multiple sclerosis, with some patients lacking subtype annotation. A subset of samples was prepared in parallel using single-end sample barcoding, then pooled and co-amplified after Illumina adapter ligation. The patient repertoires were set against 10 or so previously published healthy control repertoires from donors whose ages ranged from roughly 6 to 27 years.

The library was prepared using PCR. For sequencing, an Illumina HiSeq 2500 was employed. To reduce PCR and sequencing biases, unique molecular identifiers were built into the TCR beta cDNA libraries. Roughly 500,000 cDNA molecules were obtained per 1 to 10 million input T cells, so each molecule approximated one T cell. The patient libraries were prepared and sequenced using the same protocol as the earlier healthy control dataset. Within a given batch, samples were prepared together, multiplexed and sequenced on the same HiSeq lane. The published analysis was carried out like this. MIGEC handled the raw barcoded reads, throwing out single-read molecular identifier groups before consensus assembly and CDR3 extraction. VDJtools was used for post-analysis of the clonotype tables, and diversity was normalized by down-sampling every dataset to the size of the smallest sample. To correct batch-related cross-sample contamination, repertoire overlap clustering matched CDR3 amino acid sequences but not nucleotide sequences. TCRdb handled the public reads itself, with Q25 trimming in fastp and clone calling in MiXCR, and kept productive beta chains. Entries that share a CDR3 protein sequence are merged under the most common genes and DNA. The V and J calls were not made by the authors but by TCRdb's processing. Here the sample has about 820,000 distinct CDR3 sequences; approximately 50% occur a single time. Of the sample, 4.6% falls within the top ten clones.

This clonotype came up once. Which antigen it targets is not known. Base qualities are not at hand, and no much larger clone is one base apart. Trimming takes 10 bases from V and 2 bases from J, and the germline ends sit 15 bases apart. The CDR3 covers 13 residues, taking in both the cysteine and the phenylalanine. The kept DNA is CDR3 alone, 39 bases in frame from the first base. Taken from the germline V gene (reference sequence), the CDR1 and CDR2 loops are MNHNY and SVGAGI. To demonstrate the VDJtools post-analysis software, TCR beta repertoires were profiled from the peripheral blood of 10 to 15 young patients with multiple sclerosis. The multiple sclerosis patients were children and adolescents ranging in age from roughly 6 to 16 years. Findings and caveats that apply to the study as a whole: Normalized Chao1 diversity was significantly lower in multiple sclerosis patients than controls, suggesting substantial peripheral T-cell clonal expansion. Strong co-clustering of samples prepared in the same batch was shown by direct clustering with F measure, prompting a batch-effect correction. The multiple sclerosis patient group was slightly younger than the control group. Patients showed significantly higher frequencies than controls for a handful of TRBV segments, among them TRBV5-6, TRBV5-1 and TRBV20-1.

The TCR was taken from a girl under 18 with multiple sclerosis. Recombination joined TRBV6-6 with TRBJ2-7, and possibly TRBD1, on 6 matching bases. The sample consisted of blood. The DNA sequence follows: TGTGCCACTAGACAGGCCATGGCCTACGAGCAGTACTTC. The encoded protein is CATRQAMAYEQYF.